This TCR beta chain was found in a study of beta chain features in type 1 diabetes. General study results and limits: For Type 1 diabetes patients, all four CD4+ subsets carried TCRB CDR3s that were moderately but significantly shorter. For TCRB rearrangement, an influence of HLA type remained unresolved here. Among patients, naive, central memory and Treg TCRB repertoires appeared more similar than among healthy donors. Type 1 diabetes patients showed fewer insertions and more deletions at VDJ junctions.

Markers CD45RO/CCR7/CD25/CD127/CD95/CD27 served to sort CD4+ naive, central memory, regulatory and stem cell-like memory cells. This clone has a handful of counts. Its cognate antigen is unknown. Expressed TCRB transcripts were sequenced after all isolated RNA was converted to cDNA. The assay was immunoSEQ multiplex PCR, and TCRdb's table has in-frame clones only and misses some. The sample yields over 650,000 clones, roughly an eighth seen once. This clonotype was obtained from a man between 18 and 35 years old with type 1 diabetes. The source material was naive CD4+ T cells from blood.

The CDR3 DNA sequence: TGTGCCAGCATCATTACCAGCGGGAGTTCCACCGGGGAGCTGTTTTTT. This encodes CASIITSGSSTGELFF. The V gene is TRBV7-9, the J gene TRBJ2-2; TRBD2 matches 8 bases. The length of the CDR3 is 16 residues. V trimming: 7 bases; J trimming: 4 bases; junction bases outside the gene matches: 11. CDR1 SEHNR and CDR2 FQNEAQ come from the germline V gene (reference sequence).